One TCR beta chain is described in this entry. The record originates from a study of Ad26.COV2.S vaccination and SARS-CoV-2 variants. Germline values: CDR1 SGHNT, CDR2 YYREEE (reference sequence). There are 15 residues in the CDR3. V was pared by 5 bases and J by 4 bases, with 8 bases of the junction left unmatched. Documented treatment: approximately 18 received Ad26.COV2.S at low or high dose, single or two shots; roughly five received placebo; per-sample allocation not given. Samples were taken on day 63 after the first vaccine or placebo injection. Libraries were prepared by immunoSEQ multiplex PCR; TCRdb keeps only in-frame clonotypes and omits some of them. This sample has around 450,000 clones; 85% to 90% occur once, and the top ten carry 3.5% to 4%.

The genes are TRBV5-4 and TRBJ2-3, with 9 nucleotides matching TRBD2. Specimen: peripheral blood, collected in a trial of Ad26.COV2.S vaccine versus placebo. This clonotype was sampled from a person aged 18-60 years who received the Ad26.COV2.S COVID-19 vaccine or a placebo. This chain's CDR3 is CASRSDLAGADTQYF. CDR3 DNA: TGTGCCAGCAGGTCGGACTTAGCGGGGGCAGATACGCAGTATTTT.